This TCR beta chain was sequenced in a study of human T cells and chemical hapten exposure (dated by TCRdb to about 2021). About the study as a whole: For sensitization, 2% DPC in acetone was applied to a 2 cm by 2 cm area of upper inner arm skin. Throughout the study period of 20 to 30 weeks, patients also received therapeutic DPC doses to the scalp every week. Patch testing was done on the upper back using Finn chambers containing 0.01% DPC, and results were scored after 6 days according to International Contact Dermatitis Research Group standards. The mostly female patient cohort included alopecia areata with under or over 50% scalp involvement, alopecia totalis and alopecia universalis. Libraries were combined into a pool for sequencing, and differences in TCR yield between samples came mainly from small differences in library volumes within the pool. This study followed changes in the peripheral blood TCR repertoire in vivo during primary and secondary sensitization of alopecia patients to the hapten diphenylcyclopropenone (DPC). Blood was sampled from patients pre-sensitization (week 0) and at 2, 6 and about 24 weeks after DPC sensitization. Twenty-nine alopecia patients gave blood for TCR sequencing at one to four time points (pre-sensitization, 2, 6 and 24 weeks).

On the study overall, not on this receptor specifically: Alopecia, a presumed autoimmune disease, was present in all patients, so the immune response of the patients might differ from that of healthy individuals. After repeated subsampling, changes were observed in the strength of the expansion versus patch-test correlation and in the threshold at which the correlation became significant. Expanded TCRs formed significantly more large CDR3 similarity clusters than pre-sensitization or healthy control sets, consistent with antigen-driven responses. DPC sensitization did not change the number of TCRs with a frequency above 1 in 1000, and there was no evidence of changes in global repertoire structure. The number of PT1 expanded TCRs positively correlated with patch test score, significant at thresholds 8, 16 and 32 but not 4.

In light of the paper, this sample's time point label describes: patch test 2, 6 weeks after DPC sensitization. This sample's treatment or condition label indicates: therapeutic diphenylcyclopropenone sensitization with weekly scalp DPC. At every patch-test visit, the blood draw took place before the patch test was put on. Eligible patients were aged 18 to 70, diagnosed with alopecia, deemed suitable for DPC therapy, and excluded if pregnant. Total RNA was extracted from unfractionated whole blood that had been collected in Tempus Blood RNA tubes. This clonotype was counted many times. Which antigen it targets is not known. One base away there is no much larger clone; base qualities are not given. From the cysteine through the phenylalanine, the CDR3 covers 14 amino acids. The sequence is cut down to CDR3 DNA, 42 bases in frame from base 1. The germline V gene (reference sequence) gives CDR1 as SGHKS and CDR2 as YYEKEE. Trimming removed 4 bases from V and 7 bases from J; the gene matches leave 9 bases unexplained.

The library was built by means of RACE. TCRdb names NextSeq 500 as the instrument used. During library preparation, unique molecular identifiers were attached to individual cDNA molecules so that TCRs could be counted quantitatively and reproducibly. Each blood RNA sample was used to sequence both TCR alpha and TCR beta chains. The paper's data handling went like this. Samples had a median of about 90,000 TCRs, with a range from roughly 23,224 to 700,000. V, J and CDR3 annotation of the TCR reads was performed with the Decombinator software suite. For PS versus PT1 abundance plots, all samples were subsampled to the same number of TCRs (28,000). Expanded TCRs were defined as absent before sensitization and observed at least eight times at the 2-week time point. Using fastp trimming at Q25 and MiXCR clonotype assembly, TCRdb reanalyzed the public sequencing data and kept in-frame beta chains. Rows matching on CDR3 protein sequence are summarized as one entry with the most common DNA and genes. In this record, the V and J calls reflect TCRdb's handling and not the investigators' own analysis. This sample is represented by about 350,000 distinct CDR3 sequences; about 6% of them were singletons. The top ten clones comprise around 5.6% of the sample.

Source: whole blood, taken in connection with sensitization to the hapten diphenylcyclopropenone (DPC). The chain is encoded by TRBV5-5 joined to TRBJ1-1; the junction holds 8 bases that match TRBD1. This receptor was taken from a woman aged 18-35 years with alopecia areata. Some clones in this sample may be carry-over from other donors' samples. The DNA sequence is TGTGCCAGCAGCCTAAGGACAGGGTTTGATGAAGCTTTCTTT. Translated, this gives CASSLRTGFDEAFF.